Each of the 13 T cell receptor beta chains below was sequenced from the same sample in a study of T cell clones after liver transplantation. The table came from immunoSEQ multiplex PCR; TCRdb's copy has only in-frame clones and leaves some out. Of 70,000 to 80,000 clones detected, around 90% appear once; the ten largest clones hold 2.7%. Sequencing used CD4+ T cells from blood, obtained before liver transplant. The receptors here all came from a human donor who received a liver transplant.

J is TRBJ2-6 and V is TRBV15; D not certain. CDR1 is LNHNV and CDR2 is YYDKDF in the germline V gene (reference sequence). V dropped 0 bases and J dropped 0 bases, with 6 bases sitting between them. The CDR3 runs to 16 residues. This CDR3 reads CATSRDPFSGANVLTF. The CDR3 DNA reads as TGTGCCACCAGCAGAGATCCGTTCTCTGGGGCCAACGTCCTGACTTTC.

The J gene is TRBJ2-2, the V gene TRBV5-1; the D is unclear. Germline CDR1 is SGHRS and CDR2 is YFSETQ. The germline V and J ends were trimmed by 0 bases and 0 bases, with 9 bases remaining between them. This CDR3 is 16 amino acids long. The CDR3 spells CASSLGPQTNTGELFF. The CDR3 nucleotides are TGCGCCAGCAGCTTGGGCCCCCAAACGAACACCGGGGAGCTGTTTTTT. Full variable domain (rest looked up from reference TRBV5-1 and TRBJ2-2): KAGVTQTPRYLIKTRGQQVTLSCSPISGHRSVSWYQQTPGQGLQFLFEYFSETQRNKGNFPGRFSGRQFSNSRSEMNVSTLELGDSALYLCASSLGPQTNTGELFFGEGSRLTVL.

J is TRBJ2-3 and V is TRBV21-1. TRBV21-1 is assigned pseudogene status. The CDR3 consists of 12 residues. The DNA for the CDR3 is TGTGCCAGCAGCGCCCTGGGAGATACGCAGTATTTT. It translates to CASSALGDTQYF.

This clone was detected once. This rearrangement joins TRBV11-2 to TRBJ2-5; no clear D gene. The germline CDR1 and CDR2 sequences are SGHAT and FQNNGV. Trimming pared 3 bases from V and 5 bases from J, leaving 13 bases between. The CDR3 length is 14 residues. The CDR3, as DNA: TGTGCCAGCAGCTTGCTCCGGTCGAAGGAGACCCAGTACTTC. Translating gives CASSLLRSKETQYF.

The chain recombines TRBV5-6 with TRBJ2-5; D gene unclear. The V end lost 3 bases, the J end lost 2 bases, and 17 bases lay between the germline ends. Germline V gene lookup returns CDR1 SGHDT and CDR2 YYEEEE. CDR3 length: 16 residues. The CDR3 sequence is CASSWFQGGGQETQYF. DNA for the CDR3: TGTGCCAGCAGCTGGTTTCAAGGCGGCGGTCAAGAGACCCAGTACTTC.

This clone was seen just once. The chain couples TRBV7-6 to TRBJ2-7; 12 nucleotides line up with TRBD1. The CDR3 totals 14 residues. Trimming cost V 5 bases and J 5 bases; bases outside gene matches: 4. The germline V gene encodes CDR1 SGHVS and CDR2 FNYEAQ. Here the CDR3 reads CASSTGTGGNEQYF. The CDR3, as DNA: TGTGCCAGCAGCACGGGGACAGGGGGCAACGAGCAGTACTTC.

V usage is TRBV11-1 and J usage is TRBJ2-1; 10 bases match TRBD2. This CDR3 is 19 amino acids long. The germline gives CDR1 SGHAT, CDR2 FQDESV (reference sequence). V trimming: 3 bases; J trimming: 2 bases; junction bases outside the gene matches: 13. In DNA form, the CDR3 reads TGTGCCAGCAGCTTGCTTGCTAGCGGGAGCGCGCGGCCCTACAATGAGCAGTTCTTC. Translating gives CASSLLASGSARPYNEQFF.

The CDR3 region is CASSQDPVGTGELFF. As DNA, the CDR3 is TGTGCCAGCAGCCAAGACCCCGTGGGGACGGGGGAGCTGTTTTTT. The chain uses TRBV14 and TRBJ2-2; D tentatively reads TRBD1 or TRBD2 (5 bases each). V dropped 0 bases and J dropped 8 bases, with 13 bases sitting between them. There are 15 residues in the CDR3. Germline CDR1 SGHDN, CDR2 FVKESK.

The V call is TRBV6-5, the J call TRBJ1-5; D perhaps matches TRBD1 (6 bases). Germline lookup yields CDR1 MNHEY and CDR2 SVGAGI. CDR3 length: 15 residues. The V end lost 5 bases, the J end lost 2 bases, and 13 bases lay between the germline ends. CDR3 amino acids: CASSPRGVGNQPQHF. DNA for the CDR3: TGTGCCAGCAGTCCGAGGGGGGTGGGCAATCAGCCCCAGCATTTT.

In DNA, the CDR3 is TGTGCCAGCAGCCCGGACAGGGCCCGCCACTACGAGCAGTACTTC. Translated: CASSPDRARHYEQYF. The gene calls are TRBV7-6 and TRBJ2-7; 8 nucleotides match TRBD1. This CDR3 contains 15 residues. J was trimmed by 3 bases and V by 5 bases; bases with no gene match: 9. Per the germline V gene, CDR1 is SGHVS and CDR2 is FNYEAQ.

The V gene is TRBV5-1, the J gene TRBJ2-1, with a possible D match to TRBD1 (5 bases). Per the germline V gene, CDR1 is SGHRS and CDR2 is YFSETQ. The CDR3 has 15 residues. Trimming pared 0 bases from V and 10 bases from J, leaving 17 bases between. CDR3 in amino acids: CASSLGQTIGREQFF. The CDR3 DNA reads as TGCGCCAGCAGCTTGGGACAGACAATTGGGCGGGAGCAGTTCTTC. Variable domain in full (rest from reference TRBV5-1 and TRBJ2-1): KAGVTQTPRYLIKTRGQQVTLSCSPISGHRSVSWYQQTPGQGLQFLFEYFSETQRNKGNFPGRFSGRQFSNSRSEMNVSTLELGDSALYLCASSLGQTIGREQFFGPGTRLTVL.

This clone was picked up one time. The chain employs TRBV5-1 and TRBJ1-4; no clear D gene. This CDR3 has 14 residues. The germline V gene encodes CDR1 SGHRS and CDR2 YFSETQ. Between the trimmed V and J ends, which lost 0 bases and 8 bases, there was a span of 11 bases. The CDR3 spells CASSLEAGYEKLFF. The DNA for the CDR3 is TGCGCCAGCAGCTTGGAGGCAGGATACGAAAAACTGTTTTTT.

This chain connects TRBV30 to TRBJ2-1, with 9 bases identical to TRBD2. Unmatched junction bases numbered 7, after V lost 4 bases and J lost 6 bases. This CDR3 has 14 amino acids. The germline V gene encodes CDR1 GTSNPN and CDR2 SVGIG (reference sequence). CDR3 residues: CAWIWSGRSNEQFF. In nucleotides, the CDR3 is TGTGCCTGGATTTGGAGCGGGAGGAGCAATGAGCAGTTCTTC.